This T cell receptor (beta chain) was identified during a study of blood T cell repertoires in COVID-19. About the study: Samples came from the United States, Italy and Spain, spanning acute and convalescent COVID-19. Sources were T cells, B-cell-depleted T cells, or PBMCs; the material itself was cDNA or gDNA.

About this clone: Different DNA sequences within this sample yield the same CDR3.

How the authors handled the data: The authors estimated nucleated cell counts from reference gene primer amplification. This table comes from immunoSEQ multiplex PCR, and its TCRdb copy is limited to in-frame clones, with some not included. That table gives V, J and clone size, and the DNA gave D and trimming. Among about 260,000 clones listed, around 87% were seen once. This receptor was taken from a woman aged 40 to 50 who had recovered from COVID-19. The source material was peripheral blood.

CDR3 loop: CASSLWDRGLEQYF. The CDR3 nucleotides read TGCGCCAGCAGCTTATGGGACAGGGGGCTCGAGCAGTACTTC. This chain uses TRBV5-1 with TRBJ2-7, with 12 bases identical to TRBD1. Germline CDR1 is SGHRS and CDR2 is YFSETQ. The V gene end was trimmed by 2 bases and the J gene end by 6 bases; junction bases not matched to a gene: 3. The CDR3 loop spans 14 amino acids.